The next 14 T cell receptor beta chains were all read from a single sample in a study of blood T cell repertoires in COVID-19. Here immunoSEQ multiplex PCR was the method, and the copy in TCRdb shows in-frame clones only, minus some. The repertoire holds tens of thousands of clones, nearly 90% seen once, with under 5% in the top ten. The sequenced sample consisted of peripheral blood. These receptors all come from a man aged 55 to 70 with COVID-19, enrolled during active disease.

V usage is TRBV6-1 and J usage is TRBJ1-2; weak D call: TRBD1 (5 bases). Germline V gene sequence: CDR1 MNHNS, CDR2 SASEGT. Trimming took off 2 bases at V and 2 bases at J, with 12 bases between the two ends. The CDR3 is made up of 15 amino acids. The CDR3 DNA sequence: TGTGCCAGCAGTGAACTCCTGACAGTAAACTATGGCTACACCTTC. This gives the protein CASSELLTVNYGYTF.

In the case of this clone: This sample includes further DNA sequences coding for the same CDR3. The rearrangement links TRBV5-6 to TRBJ1-2; 9 bases agree with TRBD1. V trimming: 4 bases; J trimming: 6 bases; junction bases outside the gene matches: 4. CDR3 size: 13 residues. CDR1 is SGHDT, CDR2 YYEEEE, per germline. The CDR3 sequence: CASSDTGGNGYTF. In nucleotides, the CDR3 is TGTGCCAGCAGCGACACAGGGGGCAATGGCTACACCTTC.

The gene calls are TRBV7-3 and TRBJ1-1; tentative D call: TRBD1 (5 bases). Trimming removed 5 bases from V and 1 base from J, with 8 bases in between. CDR1 is SGHTA, CDR2 FQGTGA, per germline. The length of the CDR3 is 13 residues. The CDR3 region is CASSPQGNTEAFF. For the CDR3, the DNA is TGTGCCAGCAGCCCCCAGGGGAACACTGAAGCTTTCTTT.

The chain recombines TRBV27 with TRBJ2-6, with 11 bases fitting TRBD1. This CDR3 spans 19 amino acids. Germline V lookup: CDR1 MNHEY, CDR2 SMNVEV (reference sequence). V dropped 5 bases and J dropped 1; count of bases not matched to a gene: 10. CDR3 nucleotide sequence: TGTGCCAGCAGTACCAAACGGGACAGGGGGTTTTCTGGGGCCAACGTCCTGACTTTC. Protein product: CASSTKRDRGFSGANVLTF.

J is TRBJ2-2 and V is TRBV6-5, with 8 bases lining up with TRBD2. This CDR3 comprises 14 residues. Germline-derived CDR1 and CDR2 are MNHEY and SVGAGI. V trimming: 6 bases; J trimming: 6 bases; junction bases outside the gene matches: 6. The CDR3 sequence: CASRPGGRPGELFF. CDR3 in DNA: TGTGCCAGCAGGCCGGGCGGGAGGCCCGGGGAGCTGTTTTTT.

The chain uses TRBV10-3 and TRBJ2-5; 11 positions agree with TRBD1. The CDR3 length is 15 residues. Germline V gene data show CDR1 as ENHRY and CDR2 as SYGVKD. The J segment lost 5 bases and the V segment lost 4 bases, leaving 6 bases of the junction unmatched. CDR3 DNA sequence: TGTGCCATCAGTGTGGGACAGGGGGGGTATGAGACCCAGTACTTC. Protein product: CAISVGQGGYETQYF.

This chain links TRBV6-1 with TRBJ2-1; TRBD2 agrees at 8 bases. CDR1 MNHNS and CDR2 SASEGT come from the germline V gene. There are 17 residues in the CDR3. With 2 bases clipped from V and 0 bases from J, the junction kept 6 bases outside the gene matches. CDR3 nucleotide sequence: TGTGCCAGCAGTGAAACCGGCGGGAGGAGCTCCTACAATGAGCAGTTCTTC. Translating gives CASSETGGRSSYNEQFF.

The chain couples TRBV6-2 or TRBV6-3 to TRBJ1-1, with D perhaps matching TRBD1 (6 bases). The CDR3 spans 17 residues. Germline loops: CDR1 MNHEY, CDR2 SVGEGT. V was pared by 6 bases and J by 1 base, with 21 bases between. This CDR3 reads CASSPRQVLMKNTEAFF. The CDR3 DNA follows: TGTGCCAGCAGCCCTAGACAGGTGCTCATGAAGAACACTGAAGCTTTCTTT.

J is TRBJ1-6 and V is TRBV27, with D tentatively TRBD1 (5 bases). CDR3 length equals 11 residues. The V and J ends lost 10 bases and 9 bases respectively, with 10 bases between them. CDR1 is MNHEY and CDR2 is SMNVEV in the germline V gene (reference sequence). The chain's CDR3 is CAIPRASPLHF. The CDR3 bases are TGTGCCATCCCCAGGGCTTCACCCCTCCACTTT.

V gene TRBV6-5 combines with J gene TRBJ2-1; a weak D match, TRBD1 (6 bases). Trimming took 7 bases from V and 5 from J, leaving 15 bases between them. In germline, CDR1 is MNHEY, CDR2 SVGAGI. The CDR3 is 14 amino acids. CDR3 coding DNA: TGTGCCAGCATGGGGACAAGGGAGAACAATGAGCAGTTCTTC. Residues: CASMGTRENNEQFF.

The chain combines TRBV5-1 with TRBJ2-3; D ambiguous. This CDR3 is 15 amino acids long. Trimming pared 0 bases from V and 2 bases from J, leaving 10 bases between. Germline loops: CDR1 SGHRS, CDR2 YFSETQ. The CDR3 bases are TGCGCCAGCAGCTTGGCCGGAGATGACACAGATACGCAGTATTTT. Protein sequence: CASSLAGDDTDTQYF.

V usage is TRBV9 and J usage is TRBJ1-1; no firm D call. Trimming stripped 10 bases from V and 0 bases from J, with 16 bases between. CDR3 length: 14 amino acids. CDR1 SGDLS and CDR2 YYNGEE come from the germline V gene. Here the CDR3 reads CASSNAPMNTEAFF. CDR3 coding DNA: TGTGCCTCCTCGAATGCGCCGATGAACACTGAAGCTTTCTTT.

The rearrangement joins TRBV29-1 to TRBJ1-1; unclear D gene. Looked up from germline, CDR1 is SQVTM and CDR2 is ANQGSEA. Trimming removed 4 bases from V and 1 base from J, with 7 bases in between. This CDR3 is 12 amino acids long. The CDR3 nucleotides read TGCAGCGTTGTGAGAGAGAACACTGAAGCTTTCTTT. It is translated as CSVVRENTEAFF.

The chain carries TRBV10-3 and TRBJ2-5; D not certain. CDR3 size: 13 residues. The V end lost 3 bases, the J end lost 0 bases, and 5 bases lay between the germline ends. Germline assignment: CDR1 ENHRY and CDR2 SYGVKD. The CDR3 here is CAISDSDQETQYF. The CDR3 nucleotides read TGTGCCATCAGTGATTCGGACCAAGAGACCCAGTACTTC.